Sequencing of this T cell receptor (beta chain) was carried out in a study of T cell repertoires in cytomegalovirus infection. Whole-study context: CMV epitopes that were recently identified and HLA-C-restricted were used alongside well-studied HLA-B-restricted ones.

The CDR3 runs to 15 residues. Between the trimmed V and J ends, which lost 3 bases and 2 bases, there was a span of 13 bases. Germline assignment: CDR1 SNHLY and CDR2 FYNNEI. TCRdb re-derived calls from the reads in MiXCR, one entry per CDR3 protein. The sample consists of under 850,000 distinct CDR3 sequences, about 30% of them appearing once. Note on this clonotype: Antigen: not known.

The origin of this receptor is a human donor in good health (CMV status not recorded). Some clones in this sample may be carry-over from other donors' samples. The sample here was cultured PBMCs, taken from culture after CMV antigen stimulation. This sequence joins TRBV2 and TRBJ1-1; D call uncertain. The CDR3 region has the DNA TGTGCCAGCAGTGATCCTGTCAGAAAAAACACTGAAGCTTTCTTT. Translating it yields CASSDPVRKNTEAFF.